The text below deals with one T cell receptor (beta chain). Antigen unknown. These data belong to a study of shared clonotypes between healthy human individuals. Looking at the study overall: Used for every donor were three CD4 naive, three CD4 memory, two CD8 naive and one CD8 memory plate. Study-level points and caveats: Tissues were not sampled, only blood, and their repertoires likely differ. Naive subsets generally exceeded memory subsets in estimated richness.

V dropped 6 bases and J dropped 3; count of bases not matched to a gene: 7. The V gene's germline CDR1 is LNHDA and CDR2 SQIVND (reference sequence). The CDR3 sequence is 15 residues long. Only in-frame clones appear in the TCRdb table, and some are missing; sequencing was by immunoSEQ multiplex PCR. Of millions of clones listed, more than 85% are singletons. Naive CD8 cells comprised CD45RO-negative, CCR7-positively selected cells, excluding terminally differentiated effector memory CD45RA+ cells. The donors, healthy adults who were HIV-negative, had experienced no recent acute infections or vaccinations.

The chain links TRBV19 to TRBJ2-7; 11 bases map to TRBD2. The receptor's source is a man aged 18 to 29 in good health. Some clones in this sample may be carry-over from other donors' samples. Source material: naive CD8+ T cells from PBMCs. CDR3 bases: TGTGCCAGTAGCCCGAAGGGACTAGCGGTCTACGAGCAGTACTTC. Encoded protein: CASSPKGLAVYEQYF.